The next 25 T cell receptor beta chains were all read from a single sample in a study of T cell responses to AZD1222 COVID-19 vaccine. Sequenced by immunoSEQ multiplex PCR; TCRdb stores in-frame clones only, minus some. The sample yields 150,000 to 200,000 clones, 90% to 95% seen once. The source was peripheral blood, collected on day 0 of MenACWY control vaccination. Receptors originate from an adult in good health.

V gene TRBV30 combines with J gene TRBJ1-2; D gene unclear. The CDR3 length is 13 residues. With 1 base removed from V and 3 bases from J, the gap between germline ends came to 9 bases. The germline gives CDR1 GTSNPN, CDR2 SVGIG (reference sequence). CDR3 loop: CAWSASRDYGYTF. Here the CDR3 DNA reads TGTGCCTGGAGTGCCTCCCGAGACTATGGCTACACCTTC.

This clone was counted a single time. This chain links TRBV6-1 with TRBJ1-1; 7 bases are shared with TRBD1. V lost 0 bases to trimming and J lost 3 bases; unmatched junction nucleotides: 10. CDR3 size: 17 residues. The germline gives CDR1 MNHNS, CDR2 SASEGT. The CDR3 DNA sequence: TGTGCCAGCAGTGAAGCATCCCGGACAGGTCGCCACACTGAAGCTTTCTTT. This encodes CASSEASRTGRHTEAFF.

This rearrangement joins TRBV14 to TRBJ1-2, with D unclear. CDR1 is SGHDN and CDR2 is FVKESK in the germline V gene. Deletions cut 0 bases from V and 4 bases from J, with 12 bases between. The CDR3 loop spans 15 amino acids. The CDR3 loop is CASSQDFMDSYGYTF. In DNA form, the CDR3 reads TGTGCCAGCAGCCAAGACTTCATGGATTCCTATGGCTACACCTTC.

V usage is TRBV30 and J usage is TRBJ1-3; no definite D call. This CDR3 is built from 14 residues. Germline V gives CDR1 GTSNPN, CDR2 SVGIG (reference sequence). Trimming cost V 2 bases and J 0 bases, with 8 bases left between them. CDR3: CAWSQRSSGNTIYF. CDR3 sequence (DNA): TGTGCCTGGAGTCAACGGAGCTCTGGAAACACCATATATTTT.

The chain combines TRBV7-3 with TRBJ1-4, with D possibly TRBD1 on 5 matching bases. V was trimmed by 5 bases and J by 7 bases, leaving 17 bases between them. This CDR3 spans 15 amino acids. Germline loops: CDR1 SGHTA, CDR2 FQGTGA. This CDR3 is CASSPTGGSGEKLFF. The CDR3 bases are TGTGCCAGCAGCCCAACAGGTGGGAGTGGTGAAAAACTGTTTTTT. The entire variable domain, with the rest obtained from reference TRBV7-3 and TRBJ1-4, is as follows: GAGVSQTPSNKVTEKGKYVELRCDPISGHTALYWYRQSLGQGPEFLIYFQGTGAADDSGLPNDRFFAVRPEGSVSTLKIQRTERGDSAVYLCASSPTGGSGEKLFFGSGTQLSVL.

The V gene is TRBV27, the J gene TRBJ2-3, with D hard to call. Trimming shortened V by 7 bases and J by 6 bases, and 8 bases separated the two germline ends. This CDR3 spans 11 amino acids. Germline assignment: CDR1 MNHEY and CDR2 SMNVEV (reference sequence). CDR3 protein: CASKTADTQYF. DNA for the CDR3: TGTGCCAGCAAGACGGCCGATACGCAGTATTTT.

This clone was seen only once. This chain links TRBV19 with TRBJ2-1; D call uncertain. The CDR3 totals 13 residues. Germline lookup yields CDR1 LNHDA and CDR2 SQIVND (reference sequence). The V gene lost 3 bases and the J gene lost 9 bases, with 12 bases spanning the gap. CDR3 residues: CASSISPITEQFF. The CDR3 region has the DNA TGTGCCAGTAGTATCTCCCCAATCACTGAGCAGTTCTTC. The complete variable domain, with remaining parts taken from reference TRBV19 and TRBJ2-1, reads DGGITQSPKYLFRKEGQNVTLSCEQNLNHDAMYWYRQDPGQGLRLIYYSQIVNDFQKGDIAEGYSVSREKKESFPLTVTSAQKNPTAFYLCASSISPITEQFFGPGTRLTVL.

This chain connects TRBV19 to TRBJ2-7, with TRBD1 matching over 9 bases. Germline V lookup: CDR1 LNHDA, CDR2 SQIVND (reference sequence). The CDR3 has 15 amino acids. V shed 9 bases and J 6 bases; nucleotides not matched to a gene: 15. The CDR3 region is CASSVGRQGVSEQYF. Written as DNA, the CDR3 is TGTGCCAGCTCCGTCGGAAGACAGGGGGTTTCCGAGCAGTACTTC. Full variable domain (remainder filled in from reference TRBV19 and TRBJ2-7): DGGITQSPKYLFRKEGQNVTLSCEQNLNHDAMYWYRQDPGQGLRLIYYSQIVNDFQKGDIAEGYSVSREKKESFPLTVTSAQKNPTAFYLCASSVGRQGVSEQYFGPGTRLTVT.

The chain joins TRBV9 to TRBJ1-3; the D is unclear. V lost 0 bases to trimming and J lost 0 bases, with 4 bases between them. The germline V gene has CDR1 SGDLS and CDR2 YYNGEE. The CDR3 spans 14 residues. In nucleotides, the CDR3 is TGTGCCAGCAGCGTAGGGTCCTCTGGAAACACCATATATTTT. Protein sequence: CASSVGSSGNTIYF.

The V gene is TRBV11-2, the J gene TRBJ1-2, with D hard to call. CDR1 is SGHAT and CDR2 is FQNNGV in the germline V gene. The V end lost 1 base, the J end lost 5 bases, and 8 bases lay between the germline ends. This CDR3 contains 13 residues. CDR3: CASSLGALYGYTF. The CDR3 DNA reads as TGTGCCAGCAGCTTAGGGGCGCTTTATGGCTACACCTTC.

The chain is built from TRBV27 and TRBJ2-1, with TRBD2 matching over 13 bases. V gave up 4 bases and J gave up 3 bases; unmatched junction bases: 3. The germline V gene has CDR1 MNHEY and CDR2 SMNVEV (reference sequence). This CDR3 has 16 residues. The CDR3 DNA reads as TGTGCCAGCAGTTCGACTAGCGGGAGGAACTACAATGAGCAGTTCTTC. It translates to CASSSTSGRNYNEQFF.

The chain recombines TRBV19 with TRBJ2-7, with 14 nucleotides matching TRBD2. Unmatched junction bases numbered 15, after V lost 6 bases and J lost 5 bases. The CDR3 is 18 amino acids. Per germline, CDR1 LNHDA and CDR2 SQIVND (reference sequence). The CDR3 reads CASSGGGTSGSIMDEQYF. The CDR3 DNA reads as TGTGCCAGTAGCGGGGGAGGGACTAGCGGGAGTATTATGGACGAGCAGTACTTC.

This clone was seen a single time. The gene calls are TRBV30 and TRBJ2-7; TRBD1 aligns across 12 bases. The V gene's germline CDR1 is GTSNPN and CDR2 SVGIG (reference sequence). The trim removed 2 bases at V and 5 bases at J, leaving 13 bases unmatched. This CDR3 has 17 amino acids. This CDR3 reads CAWSPRGTGGYTHEQYF. The CDR3 nucleotides read TGTGCCTGGAGTCCGAGAGGGACAGGGGGCTATACCCACGAGCAGTACTTC.

The chain is built from TRBV4-2 and TRBJ2-2; no firm D call. Germline V gene sequence: CDR1 LGHNA, CDR2 YNFKEQ. Trimming took 4 bases from V and 1 from J, leaving 7 bases between them. The length of the CDR3 is 14 residues. Here the CDR3 reads CASSPGWNTGELFF. As DNA, the CDR3 is TGTGCCAGCAGCCCCGGTTGGAACACCGGGGAGCTGTTTTTT.

V gene TRBV20-1 combines with J gene TRBJ1-1; 8 bases fit TRBD1. Per germline, CDR1 DFQATT and CDR2 SNEGSKA (reference sequence). With V trimmed by 6 bases and J by 9 bases, 6 bases remained unmatched. The CDR3 extends over 11 amino acids. CDR3 loop: CSAQGQEKAFF. CDR3 sequence (DNA): TGCAGTGCCCAGGGACAGGAGAAAGCTTTCTTT.

A single count supports this clone. V usage is TRBV30 and J usage is TRBJ1-1; 11 positions agree with TRBD1. Germline values: CDR1 GTSNPN, CDR2 SVGIG (reference sequence). CDR3 length: 13 residues. Unmatched junction bases numbered 5, after V lost 7 bases and J lost 4 bases. The CDR3 DNA sequence: TGTGCCTTCCGGACAGGGGGCTTCACTGAAGCTTTCTTT. Amino acid sequence: CAFRTGGFTEAFF.

The chain uses TRBV30 and TRBJ1-2, with D tentatively TRBD1 (5 bases). There are 12 residues in the CDR3. The germline V gene encodes CDR1 GTSNPN and CDR2 SVGIG (reference sequence). Trimming pared 5 bases from V and 5 bases from J, leaving 12 bases between. The CDR3 nucleotides read TGTGCCTGGGATTCGGGGGTGTATGGCTACACCTTC. Amino acids: CAWDSGVYGYTF.

The chain recombines TRBV30 with TRBJ2-7, with unresolved D. The CDR3 contains 13 residues. V was shortened by 0 bases and J by 5 bases, with 11 bases between the two germline ends. Germline CDR1 and CDR2: GTSNPN and SVGIG (reference sequence). This chain's CDR3 is CAWSVLQVDEQYF. The CDR3 region has the DNA TGTGCCTGGAGTGTACTCCAGGTGGACGAGCAGTACTTC. The whole variable domain, remainder taken from reference TRBV30 and TRBJ2-7, is SQTIHQWPATLVQPVGSPLSLECTVEGTSNPNLYWYRQAAGRGLQLLFYSVGIGQISSEVPQNLSASRPQDRQFILSSKKLLLSDSGFYLCAWSVLQVDEQYFGPGTRLTVT.

This clone is a singleton in its sample. The chain uses TRBV11-3 and TRBJ2-1; D not certain. The CDR3 runs 14 residues. CDR1 is SGHNT and CDR2 is YENEEA in the germline V gene. V was pared by 0 bases and J by 9 bases, with 12 bases between. The CDR3 loop reads CASSLDPQGSEQFF. The CDR3 nucleotides read TGTGCCAGCAGCTTAGACCCCCAAGGATCTGAGCAGTTCTTC.

The V and J genes are TRBV9 and TRBJ1-3; TRBD1 might be the D (6 bases). V was pared by 0 bases and J by 2 bases, with 15 bases between. This CDR3 has 17 residues. The germline V gene has CDR1 SGDLS and CDR2 YYNGEE. Written as DNA, the CDR3 is TGTGCCAGCAGCGTAGCGCAAACGGGGGGCACTGGAAACACCATATATTTT. This codes for CASSVAQTGGTGNTIYF.

V gene TRBV24-1 combines with J gene TRBJ2-3; 11 bases map to TRBD2. The CDR3 has 17 amino acids. The germline V gene has CDR1 KGHDR and CDR2 SFDVKD. V was clipped by 4 bases and J by 4 bases; unmatched bases: 9. In DNA form, the CDR3 reads TGTGCCACCAGTGACCATGGGACTAGCGGAACCCCAGATACGCAGTATTTT. It translates to CATSDHGTSGTPDTQYF.

This clone came up a few times. The gene calls are TRBV9 and TRBJ1-2; the D is unclear. Germline V lookup: CDR1 SGDLS, CDR2 YYNGEE. This CDR3 is built from 11 residues. V was shortened by 3 bases and J by 2 bases, with 2 bases between the two germline ends. The CDR3 DNA sequence: TGTGCCAGCAGCGCGAACTATGGCTACACCTTC. Translating it yields CASSANYGYTF. The full variable domain, with the rest looked up from reference TRBV9 and TRBJ1-2, is DSGVTQTPKHLITATGQRVTLRCSPRSGDLSVYWYQQSLDQGLQFLIQYYNGEERAKGNILERFSAQQFPDLHSELNLSSLELGDSALYFCASSANYGYTFGSGTRLTVV.

The genes are TRBV27 and TRBJ2-3; D might be TRBD2 (5 bases). This CDR3 is built from 13 residues. Per germline, CDR1 MNHEY and CDR2 SMNVEV (reference sequence). Trimming pared 2 bases from V and 3 bases from J, leaving 6 bases between. CDR3 residues: CASSLRRTDTQYF. In DNA, the CDR3 is TGTGCCAGCAGTTTAAGGAGGACAGATACGCAGTATTTT.

The chain recombines TRBV19 with TRBJ2-2, with D unclear. The V and J ends lost 11 bases and 2 bases respectively, with 15 bases between them. Germline loops: CDR1 LNHDA, CDR2 SQIVND (reference sequence). The CDR3 runs to 14 residues. This CDR3 reads CAGQAMLNTGELFF. The CDR3 DNA reads as TGTGCCGGCCAGGCCATGCTAAACACCGGGGAGCTGTTTTTT.

J is TRBJ1-1 and V is TRBV27; D remains unclear. Germline values: CDR1 MNHEY, CDR2 SMNVEV (reference sequence). The CDR3 contains 16 residues. Trimming took off 5 bases at V and 1 base at J, with 17 bases between the two ends. CDR3 in amino acids: CASSTRTEGRNTEAFF. The CDR3, as DNA: TGTGCCAGCAGTACTAGGACGGAAGGGAGGAACACTGAAGCTTTCTTT.